Described below is a single TCR beta chain sequence and its context. Blood specimens came from baseline, cycle 4 day 1, and cycle 7 day 1. The entry originates in a study of OX40 agonist ivuxolimab in advanced cancers. Study-level background: Ivuxolimab, an antibody acting as an agonist of OX40 (CD134), was used to treat patients. Patients were under 90% male with ages about 20 to 79, mean approximately 58.

The CDR3 covers 16 residues. Germline V CDR1 and CDR2: LGHNA, YNFKEQ. The V and J ends lost 0 bases and 7 bases respectively, with 16 bases between them. Repertoires were generated with immunoSEQ multiplex PCR, while TCRdb's copy carries only in-frame clones and drops some. The sample has tens of thousands of clones, 80% to 90% seen once. The source is an adult with an advanced solid tumor such as melanoma, head and neck, liver or kidney cancer. This chain connects TRBV4-2 to TRBJ2-1; possibly TRBD2 for D (6 bases). Sequencing used CD4+ or CD8+ T cells sorted from blood, obtained in a trial of the OX40 agonist ivuxolimab. The CDR3 DNA reads as TGTGCCAGCAGCCAAGATCATCCGGAGGGCCGTAATGAGCAGTTCTTC. Protein: CASSQDHPEGRNEQFF.